This entry features one T cell receptor (beta chain) sequence. The sample originates from a study of blood T cell repertoires in COVID-19. About the research overall: Sample material is recorded as cDNA or gDNA derived from T cells, B-cell-depleted T cells, or PBMCs.

Trimming stripped 6 bases from V and 6 bases from J, with 8 bases between. This CDR3 region has 12 residues. Germline-derived CDR1 and CDR2 are MNHEY and SMNVEV (reference sequence). Assay: immunoSEQ multiplex PCR; the TCRdb copy retains only in-frame clones and omits some. The table has 100,000 to 140,000 clones, 89% seen once; the top ten hold approximately 5%. This receptor was identified in a middle-aged man with active or convalescent COVID-19. The source material was peripheral blood. The chain is built from TRBV27 and TRBJ2-2; D is ambiguous. The CDR3 bases are TGTGCCAGCAGACCACTGCCCGGGGAGCTGTTTTTT. Its protein is CASRPLPGELFF.